Reported below is one T cell receptor (beta chain). This clonotype was recorded many times. Its target antigen remains unknown. Per-nucleotide qualities are absent, and no much larger clonotype sits a single base away. CDR1 and CDR2, per the germline V gene, are SQVTM and ANQGSEA. Reading from cysteine to phenylalanine, the CDR3 counts 13 amino acids. This entry keeps only the CDR3 DNA: 39 bases, framed from base 1. The junction shows trimming of 3 bases on V and 5 bases on J, plus 13 bases between the germline ends. This sample is part of a study of T-cell reconstitution after alpha-beta-depleted transplantation in children (dated by TCRdb to about 2016). Looking at the study overall: T-cell immune reconstitution after TCRalphabeta/CD19-depleted allogeneic hematopoietic cell transplantation in children was quantitatively tracked in the study by means of TCR repertoire profiling.

Library creation used PCR. This sample was sequenced with an Illumina HiSeq 2500. TCR libraries were prepared with molecular barcoding, using unique molecular identifiers to normalize TCRbeta repertoire quantification. TCRdb ran its own pipeline on the public reads, namely fastp trimming at Q25 and MiXCR clone calling, and kept in-frame beta chains. Every distinct CDR3 protein forms one entry, paired with its most common genes and DNA. Within this sample are over 550,000 distinct CDR3 sequences, with about 10% of them counted one time only. 3.5% to 5% of the sample is in the top ten clones. This clonotype was sampled from a human donor who donated a stem cell graft to a child with acute myeloid leukemia. The chain is encoded by TRBV29-1 joined to TRBJ2-5; 6 matching bases give a weak D call of TRBD2. The sequencing used PBMCs from the stem cell graft donor, collected from the stem cell graft. The DNA sequence follows: TGCAGCGTTGATAAGGGAGGTGGGGAGACCCAGTACTTC. Translated, this gives CSVDKGGGETQYF.